This paragraph covers one TCR beta chain sequence. Its antigen remains unknown. The germline gives CDR1 MDHEN, CDR2 SYDVKM. After removal of 7 bases from V and 2 bases from J, the junction contained 3 bases not matched to a gene. The CDR3 runs 16 residues. The data are from a study of cytomegalovirus exposure and HLA in healthy donors. Study findings and constraints: Owing to their indistinguishability, certain V segments, notably TRBV6-2 and TRBV6-3, were excluded. Later on, an analysis tied 15,000 to 20,000 TCR beta sequences to HLA alleles at 0.05 false discovery rate. The study assumed roughly uniform donor sequencing depth for presence/absence analyses. Within the data, a cluster of highly shared sequence variants was likely a sequencing artifact.

Vbeta (60) and Jbeta (13) primers were used in the PCR. TCRdb's copy holds only in-frame clones and misses some; the assay was immunoSEQ multiplex PCR. The table records fewer than 100,000 clones, roughly 78% of them present only once. Sequenced input: PBMCs. The receptor comes from a male donor in good health and CMV-seropositive. The chain has TRBV28 and TRBJ2-6, with 12 bases matching TRBD1. This chain's CDR3 is CASTGTGGPGANVLTF. The CDR3 DNA reads as TGTGCCAGCACTGGGACAGGGGGCCCTGGGGCCAACGTCCTGACTTTC.